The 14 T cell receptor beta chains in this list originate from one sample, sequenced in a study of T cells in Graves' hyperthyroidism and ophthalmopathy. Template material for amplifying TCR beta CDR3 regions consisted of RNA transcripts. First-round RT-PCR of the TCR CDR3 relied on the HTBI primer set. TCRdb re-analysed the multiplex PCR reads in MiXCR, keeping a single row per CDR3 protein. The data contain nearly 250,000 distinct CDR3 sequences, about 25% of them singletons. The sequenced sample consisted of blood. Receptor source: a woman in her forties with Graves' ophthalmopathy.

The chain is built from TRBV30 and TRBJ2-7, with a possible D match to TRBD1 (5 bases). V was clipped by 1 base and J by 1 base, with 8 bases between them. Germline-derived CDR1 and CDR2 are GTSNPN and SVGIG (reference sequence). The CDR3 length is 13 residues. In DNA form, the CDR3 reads TGTGCCTGGAGTGGCAGGGTTTCCTACGAGCAGTACTTC. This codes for CAWSGRVSYEQYF.

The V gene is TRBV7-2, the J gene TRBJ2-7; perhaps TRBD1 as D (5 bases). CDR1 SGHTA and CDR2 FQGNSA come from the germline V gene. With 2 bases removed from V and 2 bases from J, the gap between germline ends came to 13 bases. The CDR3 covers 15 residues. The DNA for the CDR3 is TGTGCCAGCAGCTTATTAAGAGACAGACCCTACGAGCAGTACTTC. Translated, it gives CASSLLRDRPYEQYF.

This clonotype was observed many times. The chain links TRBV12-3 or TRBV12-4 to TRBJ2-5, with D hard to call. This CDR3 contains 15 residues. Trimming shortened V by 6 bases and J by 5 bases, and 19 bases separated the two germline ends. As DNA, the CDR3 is TGTGCCAGCAGACTCGGACCCCTACTTGCGGAGACCCAGTACTTC. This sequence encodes CASRLGPLLAETQYF.

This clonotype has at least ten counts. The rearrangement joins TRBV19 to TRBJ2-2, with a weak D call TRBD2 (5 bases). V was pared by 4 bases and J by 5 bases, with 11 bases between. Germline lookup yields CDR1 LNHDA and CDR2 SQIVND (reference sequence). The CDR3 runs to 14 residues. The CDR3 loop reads CASSTPLGTGELFF. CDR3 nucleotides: TGTGCCAGTAGTACCCCACTAGGTACCGGGGAGCTGTTTTTT. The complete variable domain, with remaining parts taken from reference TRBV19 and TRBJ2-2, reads DGGITQSPKYLFRKEGQNVTLSCEQNLNHDAMYWYRQDPGQGLRLIYYSQIVNDFQKGDIAEGYSVSREKKESFPLTVTSAQKNPTAFYLCASSTPLGTGELFFGEGSRLTVL.

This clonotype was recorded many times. CDR3 nucleotide sequence: TGTGCCAGCAGTGAAGCGCGAGAAATAGCGGAGGTACAAGAGACCCAGTACTTC. This translates into CASSEAREIAEVQETQYF. V gene TRBV6-1 combines with J gene TRBJ2-5; perhaps TRBD2 as D (6 bases). This CDR3 is 18 amino acids long. CDR1 MNHNS and CDR2 SASEGT come from the germline V gene. Trimming cost V 0 bases and J 2 bases, with 19 bases left between them.

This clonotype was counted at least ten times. The CDR3 DNA reads TGTGCCAGCTCCGGGACAGGGGGCTTGGAGACCCAGTACTTC. Its translation: CASSGTGGLETQYF. The chain links TRBV7-9 to TRBJ2-5, with TRBD1 identical over 12 bases. CDR1 is SEHNR, CDR2 FQNEAQ, per germline (reference sequence). Trimming cost V 8 bases and J 5 bases; bases outside gene matches: 6. This CDR3 region has 14 residues.

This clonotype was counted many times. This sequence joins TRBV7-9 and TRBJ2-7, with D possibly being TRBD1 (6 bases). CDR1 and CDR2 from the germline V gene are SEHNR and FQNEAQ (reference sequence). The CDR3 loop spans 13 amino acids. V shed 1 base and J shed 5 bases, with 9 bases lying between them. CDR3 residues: CASSLVPGDEQYF. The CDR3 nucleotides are TGTGCCAGCAGCTTAGTCCCAGGGGACGAGCAGTACTTC.

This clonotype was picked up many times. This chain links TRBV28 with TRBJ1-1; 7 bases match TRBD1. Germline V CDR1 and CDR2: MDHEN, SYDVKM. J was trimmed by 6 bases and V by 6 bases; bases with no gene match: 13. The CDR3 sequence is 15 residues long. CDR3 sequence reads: CASRGQLVGGAEAFF. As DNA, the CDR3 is TGTGCCAGCAGGGGACAGTTAGTTGGGGGAGCTGAAGCTTTCTTT.

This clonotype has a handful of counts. This CDR3 is CASRGAGTRVLEQYF. The CDR3 bases are TGTGCCAGCAGAGGCGCCGGGACGCGGGTCTTGGAGCAGTACTTC. The chain has TRBV28 and TRBJ2-7; D possibly matches TRBD1 or TRBD2 (5 bases each). In germline, CDR1 is MDHEN, CDR2 SYDVKM. The germline V and J ends were trimmed by 6 bases and 7 bases, with 22 bases remaining between them. The CDR3 runs to 15 residues.

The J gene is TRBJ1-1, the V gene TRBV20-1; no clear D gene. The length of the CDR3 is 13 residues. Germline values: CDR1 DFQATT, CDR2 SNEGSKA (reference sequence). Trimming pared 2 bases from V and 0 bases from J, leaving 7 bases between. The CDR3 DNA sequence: TGCAGTGCTAGAACGCGGTTGAACACTGAAGCTTTCTTT. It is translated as CSARTRLNTEAFF.

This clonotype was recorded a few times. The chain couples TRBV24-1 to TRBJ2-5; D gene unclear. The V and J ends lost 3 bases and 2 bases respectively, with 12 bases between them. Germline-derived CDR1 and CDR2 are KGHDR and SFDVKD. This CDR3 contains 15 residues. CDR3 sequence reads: CATSDPGPTQETQYF. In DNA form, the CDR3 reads TGTGCCACCAGTGATCCTGGACCCACTCAAGAGACCCAGTACTTC.

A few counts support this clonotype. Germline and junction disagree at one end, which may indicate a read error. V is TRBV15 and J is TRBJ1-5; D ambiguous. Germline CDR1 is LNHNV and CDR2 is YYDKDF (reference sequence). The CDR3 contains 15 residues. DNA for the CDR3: TGTGCCACCAGCAGTGACACGGTTGGTAATCAGCCCCAGCGTTTT. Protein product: CATSSDTVGNQPQRF.

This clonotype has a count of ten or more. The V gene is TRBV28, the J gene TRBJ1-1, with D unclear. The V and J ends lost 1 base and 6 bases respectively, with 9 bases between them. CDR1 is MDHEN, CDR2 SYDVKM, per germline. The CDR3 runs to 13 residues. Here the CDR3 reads CASSLFGSAEAFF. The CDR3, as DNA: TGTGCCAGCAGTTTATTCGGGTCAGCTGAAGCTTTCTTT.

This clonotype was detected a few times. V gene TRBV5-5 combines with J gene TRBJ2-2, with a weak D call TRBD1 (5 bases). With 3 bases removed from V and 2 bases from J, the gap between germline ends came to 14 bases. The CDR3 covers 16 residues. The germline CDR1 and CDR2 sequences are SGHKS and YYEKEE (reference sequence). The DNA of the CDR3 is TGTGCCAGCAGCTGGGATGACAGAGCAAACACCGGGGAGCTGTTTTTT. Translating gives CASSWDDRANTGELFF.